This T cell receptor (beta chain) was captured by sequencing in a study of blood T cell repertoires in COVID-19. Study information: Italy, Spain and the United States were the sources of the convalescent and acute COVID-19 samples. T cells, B-cell-depleted T cells, or PBMCs provided the cDNA or gDNA that served as material.

Methods used by the authors: Estimation of nucleated cell counts was performed using reference gene primer amplification. Libraries were prepared by immunoSEQ multiplex PCR; TCRdb keeps only in-frame clonotypes and omits some of them. That table gives V, J and clone size, and the DNA gave D and trimming. The sample yields about 75,000 clones, around two thirds seen once. This CDR3 comprises 12 residues. CDR1 and CDR2 from the germline V gene are KGHSH and LQKENI. Trimming took 3 bases from V and 8 from J, leaving 10 bases between them. The chain uses TRBV18 and TRBJ1-2; D possibly corresponds to TRBD1 (6 bases). This sequence was found in a human donor with acute or convalescent COVID-19. The donor label of this sample is uncertain. The sample comprised peripheral blood. CDR3 loop: CASSPRGSGYTF. As DNA, the CDR3 is TGTGCCAGCTCACCCAGGGGATCCGGCTACACCTTC.